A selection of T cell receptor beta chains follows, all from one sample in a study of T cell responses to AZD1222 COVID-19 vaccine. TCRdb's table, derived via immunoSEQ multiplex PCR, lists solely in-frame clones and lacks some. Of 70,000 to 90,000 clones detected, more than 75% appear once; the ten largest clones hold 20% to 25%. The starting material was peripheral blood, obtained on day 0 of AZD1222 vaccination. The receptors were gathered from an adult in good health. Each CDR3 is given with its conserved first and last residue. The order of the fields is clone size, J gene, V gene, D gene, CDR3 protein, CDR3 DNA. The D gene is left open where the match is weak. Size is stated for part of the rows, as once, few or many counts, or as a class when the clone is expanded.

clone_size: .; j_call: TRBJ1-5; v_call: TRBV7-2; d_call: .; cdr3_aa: CASSLGNQPQHF; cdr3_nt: TGTGCCAGCAGCCTAGGCAATCAGCCCCAGCATTTT
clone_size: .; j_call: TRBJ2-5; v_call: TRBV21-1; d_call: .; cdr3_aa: CASSTSPADRQETQYF; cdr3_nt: TGTGCCAGCAGCACATCACCTGCGGACAGACAAGAGACCCAGTACTTC
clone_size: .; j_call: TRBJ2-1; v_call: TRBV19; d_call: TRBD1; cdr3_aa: CASSIDPRGSNWPNEQFF; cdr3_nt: TGTGCCAGTAGTATAGACCCCAGGGGGTCCAATTGGCCCAATGAGCAGTTCTTC
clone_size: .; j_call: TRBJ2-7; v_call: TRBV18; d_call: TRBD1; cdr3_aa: CASSLTGVSEQYF; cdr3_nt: TGTGCCAGCTCCCTGACAGGGGTGAGCGAGCAGTACTTC
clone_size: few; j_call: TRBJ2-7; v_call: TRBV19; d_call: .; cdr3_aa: CASTHSTGTPQYF; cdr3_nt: TGTGCCAGTACCCACTCTACGGGGACACCCCAGTACTTC
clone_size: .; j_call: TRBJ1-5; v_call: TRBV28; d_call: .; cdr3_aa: CASSLQGNVNQPQHF; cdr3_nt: TGTGCCAGCAGTTTGCAGGGAAACGTGAATCAGCCCCAGCATTTT
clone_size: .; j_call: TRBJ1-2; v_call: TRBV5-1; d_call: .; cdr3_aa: CASSLSGLNYGYTF; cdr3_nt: TGCGCCAGCAGCTTATCCGGATTAAACTATGGCTACACCTTC
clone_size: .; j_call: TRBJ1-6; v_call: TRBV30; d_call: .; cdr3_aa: CAWSWLGSDSPLHF; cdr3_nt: TGTGCCTGGAGTTGGTTGGGGTCTGATTCACCCCTCCACTTT
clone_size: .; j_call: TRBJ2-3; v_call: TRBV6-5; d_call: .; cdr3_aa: CASNSRGGTDTQYF; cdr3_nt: TGTGCCAGCAACAGCCGAGGAGGCACAGATACGCAGTATTTT
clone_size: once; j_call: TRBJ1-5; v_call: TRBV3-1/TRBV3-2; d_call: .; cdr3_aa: CASALWGNQPQHF; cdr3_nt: TGTGCCAGCGCTTTGTGGGGTAATCAGCCCCAGCATTTT
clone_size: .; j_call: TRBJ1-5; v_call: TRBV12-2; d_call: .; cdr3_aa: CASRLVEGQALLSNQPQHF; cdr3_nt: TGTGCAAGTCGCTTAGTTGAGGGACAGGCCCTCCTTAGCAATCAGCCCCAGCATTTT
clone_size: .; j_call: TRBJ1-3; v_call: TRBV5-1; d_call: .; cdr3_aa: CASSWDTNSGNTIYF; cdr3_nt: TGCGCCAGCAGCTGGGATACCAACTCTGGAAACACCATATATTTT
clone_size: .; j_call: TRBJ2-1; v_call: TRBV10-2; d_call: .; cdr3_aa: CASSESPFGSRDNEQFF; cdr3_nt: TGCGCCAGCAGTGAGTCGCCGTTCGGGAGCAGGGACAATGAGCAGTTCTTC
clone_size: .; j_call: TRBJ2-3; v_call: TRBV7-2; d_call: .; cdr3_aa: CASSSQWVLTADTQYF; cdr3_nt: TGTGCCAGCAGCTCACAATGGGTCCTTACGGCAGATACGCAGTATTTT
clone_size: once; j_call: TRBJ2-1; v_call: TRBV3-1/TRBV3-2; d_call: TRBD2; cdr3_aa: CASTPAGARNNEQFF; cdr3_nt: TGTGCCAGCACCCCAGCGGGAGCCAGAAACAATGAGCAGTTCTTC
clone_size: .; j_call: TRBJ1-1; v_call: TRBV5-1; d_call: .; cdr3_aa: CASRSQGEAFF; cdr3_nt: TGCGCCAGCAGGAGTCAGGGTGAAGCTTTCTTT
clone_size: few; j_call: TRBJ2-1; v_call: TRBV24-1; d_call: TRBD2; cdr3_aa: CATSDGGLADNEQFF; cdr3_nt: TGTGCCACCAGTGATGGGGGACTAGCGGACAATGAGCAGTTCTTC
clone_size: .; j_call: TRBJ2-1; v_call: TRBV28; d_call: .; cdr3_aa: CASSFLTRRGNEQFF; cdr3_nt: TGTGCCAGCAGTTTCCTGACCCGGAGGGGCAATGAGCAGTTCTTC
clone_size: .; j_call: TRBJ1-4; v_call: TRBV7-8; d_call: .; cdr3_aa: CASSLGTDNEKLFF; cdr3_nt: TGTGCCAGCAGCTTAGGGACAGACAATGAAAAACTGTTTTTT
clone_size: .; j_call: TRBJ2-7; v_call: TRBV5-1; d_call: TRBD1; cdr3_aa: CASSRQGGGYSYEQYF; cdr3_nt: TGCGCCAGCTCTCGCCAAGGGGGCGGCTACTCCTACGAGCAGTACTTC
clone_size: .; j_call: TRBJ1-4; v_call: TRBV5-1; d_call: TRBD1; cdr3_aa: CASSLPTGQNNEKLFF; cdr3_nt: TGCGCCAGCAGCTTGCCCACGGGACAGAATAATGAAAAACTGTTTTTT
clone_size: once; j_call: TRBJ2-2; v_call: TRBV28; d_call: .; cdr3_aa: CASSYGGYTGELFF; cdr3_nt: TGTGCCAGCAGTTACGGAGGGTACACCGGGGAGCTGTTTTTT
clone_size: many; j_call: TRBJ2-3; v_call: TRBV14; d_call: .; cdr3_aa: CASSQDRPGRVGDTQYF; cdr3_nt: TGTGCCAGCAGCCAAGACCGGCCAGGGCGAGTAGGAGATACGCAGTATTTT
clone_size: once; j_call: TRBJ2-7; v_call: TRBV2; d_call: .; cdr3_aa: CASRRRVHEQYF; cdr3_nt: TGTGCCAGCAGACGACGGGTCCACGAGCAGTACTTC
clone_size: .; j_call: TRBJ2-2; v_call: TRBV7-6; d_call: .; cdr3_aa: CASSLDLARELFF; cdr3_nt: TGTGCCAGCAGCCTCGACCTTGCCAGGGAGCTGTTTTTT
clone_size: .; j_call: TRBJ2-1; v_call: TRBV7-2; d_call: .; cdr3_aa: CASSFNLGRYEQFF; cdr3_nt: TGTGCCAGCAGCTTTAACCTAGGGCGCTATGAGCAGTTCTTC
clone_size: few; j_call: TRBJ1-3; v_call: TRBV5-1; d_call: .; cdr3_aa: CASRPLPVSGNTIYF; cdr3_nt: TGCGCCAGCCGTCCTCTTCCGGTCTCTGGAAACACCATATATTTT
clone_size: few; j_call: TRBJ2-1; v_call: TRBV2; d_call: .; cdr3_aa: CASRSGTGVGEQFF; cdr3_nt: TGTGCCAGCAGGTCCGGGACTGGGGTAGGTGAGCAGTTCTTC